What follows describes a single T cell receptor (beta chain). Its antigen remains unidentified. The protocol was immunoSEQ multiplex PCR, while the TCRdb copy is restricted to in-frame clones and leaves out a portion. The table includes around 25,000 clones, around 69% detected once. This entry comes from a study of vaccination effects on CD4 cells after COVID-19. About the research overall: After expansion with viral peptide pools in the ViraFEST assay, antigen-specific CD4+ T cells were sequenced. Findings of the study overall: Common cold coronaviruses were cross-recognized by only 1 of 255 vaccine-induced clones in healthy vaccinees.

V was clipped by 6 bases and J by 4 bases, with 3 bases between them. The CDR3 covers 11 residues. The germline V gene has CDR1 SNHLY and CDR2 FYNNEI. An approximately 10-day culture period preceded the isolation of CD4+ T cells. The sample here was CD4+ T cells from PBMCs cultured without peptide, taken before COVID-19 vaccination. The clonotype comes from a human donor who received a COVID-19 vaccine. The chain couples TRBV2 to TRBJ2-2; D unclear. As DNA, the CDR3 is TGTGCCAGCAGCCGCACCGGGGAGCTGTTTTTT. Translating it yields CASSRTGELFF.